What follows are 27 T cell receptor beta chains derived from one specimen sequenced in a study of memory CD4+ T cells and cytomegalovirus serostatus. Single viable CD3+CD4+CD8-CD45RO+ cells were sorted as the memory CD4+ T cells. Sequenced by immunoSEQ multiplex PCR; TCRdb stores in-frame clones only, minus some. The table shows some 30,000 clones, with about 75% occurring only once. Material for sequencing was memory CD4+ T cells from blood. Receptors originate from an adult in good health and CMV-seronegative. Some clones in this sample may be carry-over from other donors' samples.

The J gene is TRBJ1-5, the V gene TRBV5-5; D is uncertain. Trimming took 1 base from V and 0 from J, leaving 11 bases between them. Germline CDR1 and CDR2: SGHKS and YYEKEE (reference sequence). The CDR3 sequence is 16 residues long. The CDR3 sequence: CASSLTESYSNQPQHF. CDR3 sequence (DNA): TGTGCCAGCAGCTTGACCGAGAGCTATAGCAATCAGCCCCAGCATTTT.

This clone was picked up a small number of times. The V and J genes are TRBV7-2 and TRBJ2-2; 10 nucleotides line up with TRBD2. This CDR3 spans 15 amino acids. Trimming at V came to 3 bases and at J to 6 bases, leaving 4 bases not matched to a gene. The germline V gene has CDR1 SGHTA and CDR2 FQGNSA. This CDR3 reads CASSLNSGGAGELFF. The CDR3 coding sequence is TGTGCCAGCAGCTTGAACAGCGGGGGGGCCGGGGAGCTGTTTTTT.

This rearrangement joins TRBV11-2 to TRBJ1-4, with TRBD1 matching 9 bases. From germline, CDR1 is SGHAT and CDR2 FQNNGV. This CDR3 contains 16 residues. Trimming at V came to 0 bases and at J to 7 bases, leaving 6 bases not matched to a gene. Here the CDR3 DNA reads TGTGCCAGCAGCTTAGATCTTACAGGGGGCCTTGAAAAACTGTTTTTT. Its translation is CASSLDLTGGLEKLFF.

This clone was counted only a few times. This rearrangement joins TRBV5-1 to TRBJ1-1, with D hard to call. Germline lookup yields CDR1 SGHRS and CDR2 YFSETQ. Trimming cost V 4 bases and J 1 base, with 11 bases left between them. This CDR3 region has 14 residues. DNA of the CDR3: TGCGCCAGCAGCCCGGATCCCGGGAACACTGAAGCTTTCTTT. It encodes CASSPDPGNTEAFF.

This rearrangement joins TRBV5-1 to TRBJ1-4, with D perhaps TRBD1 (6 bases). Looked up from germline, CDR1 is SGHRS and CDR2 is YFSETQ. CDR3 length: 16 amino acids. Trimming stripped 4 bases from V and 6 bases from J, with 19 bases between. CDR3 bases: TGCGCCAGCAGCCTCAATGTCCAGGGGCGGGATGAAAAACTGTTTTTT. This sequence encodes CASSLNVQGRDEKLFF.

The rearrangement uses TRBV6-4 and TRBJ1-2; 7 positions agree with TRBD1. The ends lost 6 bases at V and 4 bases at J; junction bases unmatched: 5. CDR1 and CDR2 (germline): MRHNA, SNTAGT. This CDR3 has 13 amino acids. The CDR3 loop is CASSDTGVYGYTF. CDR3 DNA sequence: TGTGCCAGCAGCGACACAGGGGTCTATGGCTACACCTTC.

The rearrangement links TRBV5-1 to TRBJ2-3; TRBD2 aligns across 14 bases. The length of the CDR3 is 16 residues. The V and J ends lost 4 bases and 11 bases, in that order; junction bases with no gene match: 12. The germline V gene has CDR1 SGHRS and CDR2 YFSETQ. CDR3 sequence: CASSDGLAGGRRRQYF. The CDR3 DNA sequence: TGCGCCAGCAGCGATGGACTAGCGGGGGGCCGGAGGAGGCAGTATTTT.

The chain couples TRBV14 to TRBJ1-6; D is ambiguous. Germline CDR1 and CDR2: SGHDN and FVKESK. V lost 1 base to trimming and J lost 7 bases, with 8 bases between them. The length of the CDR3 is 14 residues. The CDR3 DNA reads TGTGCCAGCAGCCAAGCGACGGAGAATTCACCCCTCCACTTT. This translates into CASSQATENSPLHF.

In DNA, the CDR3 is TGCAGCGTAAAACAGGGGGGGAACACTGAAGCTTTCTTT. This encodes CSVKQGGNTEAFF. The rearrangement uses TRBV29-1 and TRBJ1-1, with 8 bases matching TRBD1. CDR1 and CDR2 (germline): SQVTM, ANQGSEA. V lost 6 bases, J lost 1 base, and 4 bases stayed unmatched. CDR3 length equals 13 residues.

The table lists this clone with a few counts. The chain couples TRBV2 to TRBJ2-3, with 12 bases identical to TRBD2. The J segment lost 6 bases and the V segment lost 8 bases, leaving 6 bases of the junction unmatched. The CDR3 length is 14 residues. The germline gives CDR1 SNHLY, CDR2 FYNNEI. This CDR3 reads CASAGTSGRDTQYF. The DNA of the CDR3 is TGTGCCAGCGCCGGGACTAGCGGGCGTGATACGCAGTATTTT.

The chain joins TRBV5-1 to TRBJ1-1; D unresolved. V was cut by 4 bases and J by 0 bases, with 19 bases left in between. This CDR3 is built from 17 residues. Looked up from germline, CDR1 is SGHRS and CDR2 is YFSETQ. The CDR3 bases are TGCGCCAGCAGCCTGAGCTCGGGAGCACACATGAACACTGAAGCTTTCTTT. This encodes CASSLSSGAHMNTEAFF.

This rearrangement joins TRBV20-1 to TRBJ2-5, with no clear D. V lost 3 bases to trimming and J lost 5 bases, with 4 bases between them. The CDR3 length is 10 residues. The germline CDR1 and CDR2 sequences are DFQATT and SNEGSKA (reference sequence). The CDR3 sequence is CSASMETQYF. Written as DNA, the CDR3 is TGCAGTGCTAGCATGGAGACCCAGTACTTC.

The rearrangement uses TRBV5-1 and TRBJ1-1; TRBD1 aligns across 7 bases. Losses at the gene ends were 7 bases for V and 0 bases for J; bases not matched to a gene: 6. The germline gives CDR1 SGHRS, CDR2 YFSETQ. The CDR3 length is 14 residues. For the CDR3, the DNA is TGCGCCAGCGTCAAGGACAGGCTGAACACTGAAGCTTTCTTT. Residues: CASVKDRLNTEAFF.

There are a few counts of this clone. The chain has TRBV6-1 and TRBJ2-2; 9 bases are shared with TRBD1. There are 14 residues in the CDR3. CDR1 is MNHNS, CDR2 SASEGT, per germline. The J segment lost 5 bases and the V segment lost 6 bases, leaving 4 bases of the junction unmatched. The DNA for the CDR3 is TGTGCCAGCAGATACAGGGGGCGAACCGGGGAGCTGTTTTTT. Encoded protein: CASRYRGRTGELFF.

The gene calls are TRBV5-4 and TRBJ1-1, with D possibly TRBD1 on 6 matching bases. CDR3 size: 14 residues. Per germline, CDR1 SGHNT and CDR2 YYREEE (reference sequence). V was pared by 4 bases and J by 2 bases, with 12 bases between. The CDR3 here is CASSRADRNTEAFF. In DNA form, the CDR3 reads TGTGCCAGCAGCCGAGCGGACAGAAACACTGAAGCTTTCTTT.

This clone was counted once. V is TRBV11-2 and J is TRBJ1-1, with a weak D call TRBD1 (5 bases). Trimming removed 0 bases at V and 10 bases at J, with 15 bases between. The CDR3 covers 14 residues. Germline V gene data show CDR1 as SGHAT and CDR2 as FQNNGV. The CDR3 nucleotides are TGTGCCAGCAGCTTAGATTGGGTAGGGACTCGAGCTTTCTTT. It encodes CASSLDWVGTRAFF.

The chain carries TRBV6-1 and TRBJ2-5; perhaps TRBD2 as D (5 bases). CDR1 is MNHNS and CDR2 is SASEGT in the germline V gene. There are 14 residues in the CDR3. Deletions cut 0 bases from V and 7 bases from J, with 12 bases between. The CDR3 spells CASSEASGVRTQYF. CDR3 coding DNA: TGTGCCAGCAGTGAAGCATCCGGGGTGAGGACCCAGTACTTC.

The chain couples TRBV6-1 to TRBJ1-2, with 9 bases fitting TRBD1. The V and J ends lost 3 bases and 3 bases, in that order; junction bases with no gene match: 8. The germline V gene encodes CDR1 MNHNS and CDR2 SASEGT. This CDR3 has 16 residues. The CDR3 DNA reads TGTGCCAGCAGTGATAGGAACAGGGGGCGAGACTATGGCTACACCTTC. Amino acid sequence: CASSDRNRGRDYGYTF.

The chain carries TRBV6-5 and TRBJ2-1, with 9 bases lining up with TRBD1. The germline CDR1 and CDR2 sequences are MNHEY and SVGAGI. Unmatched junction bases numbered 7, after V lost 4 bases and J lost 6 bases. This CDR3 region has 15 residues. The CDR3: CASSFRQGEGNEQFF. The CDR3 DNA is TGTGCCAGCAGTTTCAGACAGGGGGAGGGCAATGAGCAGTTCTTC.

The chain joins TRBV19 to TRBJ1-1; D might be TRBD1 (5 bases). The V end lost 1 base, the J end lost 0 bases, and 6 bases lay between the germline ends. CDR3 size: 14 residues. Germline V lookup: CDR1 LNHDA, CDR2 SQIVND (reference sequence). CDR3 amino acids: CASSIGTMNTEAFF. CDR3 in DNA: TGTGCCAGTAGTATAGGGACAATGAACACTGAAGCTTTCTTT.

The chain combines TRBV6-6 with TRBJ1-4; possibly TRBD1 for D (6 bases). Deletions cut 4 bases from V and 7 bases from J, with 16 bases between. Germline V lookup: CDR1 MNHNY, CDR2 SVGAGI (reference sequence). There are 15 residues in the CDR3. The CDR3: CASSLRGGQLEKLFF. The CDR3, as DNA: TGTGCCAGCAGTTTACGCGGAGGACAGCTTGAAAAACTGTTTTTT.

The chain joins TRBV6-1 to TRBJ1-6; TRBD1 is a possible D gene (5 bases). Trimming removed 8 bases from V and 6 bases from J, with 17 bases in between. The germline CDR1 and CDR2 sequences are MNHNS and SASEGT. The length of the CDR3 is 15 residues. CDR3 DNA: TGTGCCAGCGCTACCGTCAGGGCGGCTAATTCACCCCTCCACTTT. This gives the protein CASATVRAANSPLHF.

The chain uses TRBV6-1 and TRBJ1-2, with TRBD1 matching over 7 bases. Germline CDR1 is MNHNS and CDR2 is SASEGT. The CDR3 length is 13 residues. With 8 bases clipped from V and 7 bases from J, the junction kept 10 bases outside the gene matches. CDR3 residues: CASGTGQLLGYTF. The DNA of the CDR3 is TGTGCCAGCGGGACGGGACAGCTACTTGGCTACACCTTC.

In DNA, the CDR3 is TGTGCCAGCAGTGACCCATGTCGGGTGGGTAGGCGCTACACTGAAGCTTTCTTT. Its translation is CASSDPCRVGRRYTEAFF. This sequence joins TRBV6-4 and TRBJ1-1; D is unresolved. Germline assignment: CDR1 MRHNA and CDR2 SNTAGT. Deletions cut 2 bases from V and 3 bases from J, with 22 bases between. This CDR3 has 18 amino acids.

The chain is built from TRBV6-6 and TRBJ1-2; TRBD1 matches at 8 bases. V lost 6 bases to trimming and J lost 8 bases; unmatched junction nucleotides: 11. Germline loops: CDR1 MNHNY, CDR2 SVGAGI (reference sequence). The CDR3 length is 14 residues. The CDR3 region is CASRDLGQGGGYTF. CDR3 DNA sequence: TGTGCCAGCAGAGACCTAGGACAGGGCGGCGGCTACACCTTC.

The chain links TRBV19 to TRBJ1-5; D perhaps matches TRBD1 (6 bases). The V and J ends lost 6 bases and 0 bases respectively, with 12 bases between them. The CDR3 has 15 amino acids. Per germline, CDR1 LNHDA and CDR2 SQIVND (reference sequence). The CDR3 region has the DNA TGTGCCAGTAGGACGGACAGATTTAGCAATCAGCCCCAGCATTTT. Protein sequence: CASRTDRFSNQPQHF.

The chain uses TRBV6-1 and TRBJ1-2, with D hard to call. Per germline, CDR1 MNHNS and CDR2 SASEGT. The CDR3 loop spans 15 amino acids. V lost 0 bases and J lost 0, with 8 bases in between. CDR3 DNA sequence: TGTGCCAGCAGTGAAGCGTATGGAGCTAACTATGGCTACACCTTC. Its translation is CASSEAYGANYGYTF.